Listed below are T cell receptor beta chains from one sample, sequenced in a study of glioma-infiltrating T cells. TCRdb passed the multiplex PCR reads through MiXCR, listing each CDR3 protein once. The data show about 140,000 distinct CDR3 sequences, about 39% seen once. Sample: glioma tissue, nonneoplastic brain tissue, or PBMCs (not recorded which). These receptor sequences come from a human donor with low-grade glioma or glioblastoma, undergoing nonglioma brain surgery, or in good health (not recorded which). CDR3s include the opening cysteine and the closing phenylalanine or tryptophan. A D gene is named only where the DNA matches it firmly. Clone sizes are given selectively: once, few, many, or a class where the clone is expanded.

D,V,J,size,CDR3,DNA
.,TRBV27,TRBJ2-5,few,CASSLVYQETQYF,TGTGCCAGCAGTTTAGTGTACCAAGAGACCCAGTACTTC
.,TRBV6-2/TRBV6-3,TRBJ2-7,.,CASSYRLEAYEQYF,TGTGCCAGCAGTTATCGACTGGAGGCCTACGAGCAGTACTTC
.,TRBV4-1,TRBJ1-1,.,CASSQVKAAEAFF,TGCGCCAGCAGCCAAGTAAAGGCCGCTGAAGCTTTCTTT
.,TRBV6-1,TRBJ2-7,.,CASMRGGMHNSYEHYF,TGTGCCAGCATGAGGGGTGGTATGCACAATTCCTACGAGCATTACTTC
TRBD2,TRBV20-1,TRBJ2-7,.,CSAGTSGLYEQYF,TGCAGTGCTGGGACTAGCGGACTCTACGAGCAGTACTTC
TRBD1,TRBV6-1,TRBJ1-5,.,CASTETGLYQPQHF,TGTGCCAGCACCGAGACAGGGTTGTATCAGCCCCAGCATTTT
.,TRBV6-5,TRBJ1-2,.,CASSYSAGYGYTF,TGTGCCAGCAGTTACTCGGCCGGCTATGGCTACACCTTC
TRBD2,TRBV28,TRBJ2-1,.,CASSPIAGGFNEQFF,TGTGCCAGCAGTCCGATAGCGGGAGGCTTCAATGAGCAGTTCTTC
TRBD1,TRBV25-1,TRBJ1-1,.,CASSDVGTGNTEAFF,TGTGCCAGCAGTGATGTTGGGACAGGGAACACTGAAGCTTTCTTT
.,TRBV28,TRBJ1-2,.,CASYSAGWEAYGYTF,TGTGCCAGCTACTCCGCGGGGTGGGAGGCCTATGGCTACACCTTC
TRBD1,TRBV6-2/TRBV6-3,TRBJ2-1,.,CASNDRGPDNEQFF,TGTGCCAGCAATGACAGGGGGCCCGACAATGAGCAGTTCTTC
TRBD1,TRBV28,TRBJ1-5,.,CASSFPGQNQPQHF,TGTGCCAGCAGTTTTCCGGGACAGAATCAGCCCCAGCATTTT
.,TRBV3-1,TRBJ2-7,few,CATSQDPYEQYF,TGTGCCACCAGCCAAGACCCCTACGAGCAGTACTTC
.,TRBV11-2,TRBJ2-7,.,CASSPGVSHYEQYF,TGTGCCAGCAGCCCCGGGGTGAGCCACTACGAGCAGTACTTC
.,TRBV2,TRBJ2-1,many,CASSGIYNEQFF,TGTGCCAGCAGTGGGATCTACAATGAGCAGTTCTTC
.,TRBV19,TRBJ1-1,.,CASSTDRQNTEAFF,TGTGCCAGTAGTACCGACAGGCAGAACACTGAAGCTTTCTTT
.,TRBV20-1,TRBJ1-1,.,CSARDSLPRATEAFF,TGCAGTGCTAGAGATAGTCTTCCCAGGGCCACTGAAGCTTTCTTT
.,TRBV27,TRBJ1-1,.,CASSFYPPGAFF,TGTGCCAGCAGTTTTTACCCACCTGGAGCTTTCTTT